The 20 T cell receptor beta chains presented below share a single source sample, sequenced in a study of T-cell memory formation after mild COVID-19. TCRdb independently ran MiXCR on the 5' RACE reads; one entry per CDR3 protein. The data hold some 180,000 distinct CDR3 sequences, with roughly 20% observed a single time. What was sequenced was PBMCs or a T cell subset sorted from them (not recorded which). Source of these receptors: a man between 18 and 35 years old who had mild COVID-19 (a few samples of this study predate the infection). Cell type and time point are not known.

This chain uses TRBV27 with TRBJ1-5; no definite D call. Trimming shortened V by 6 bases and J by 9 bases, and 15 bases separated the two germline ends. Germline V lookup: CDR1 MNHEY, CDR2 SMNVEV (reference sequence). This CDR3 is built from 13 residues. The CDR3 spells CASRPNVFAPQHF. The CDR3 nucleotides are TGTGCCAGCAGACCCAACGTATTTGCGCCCCAGCATTTT.

This clonotype was observed at least ten times. The rearrangement links TRBV7-2 to TRBJ2-3; weak D call: TRBD1 (5 bases). The germline V gene has CDR1 SGHTA and CDR2 FQGNSA. CDR3 length equals 14 residues. Trimming removed 5 bases from V and 2 bases from J, with 11 bases in between. CDR3 protein: CASSIATDTDTQYF. The CDR3 nucleotides are TGTGCCAGCAGCATCGCGACAGACACAGATACGCAGTATTTT.

The J gene is TRBJ2-1, the V gene TRBV7-2, with 10 bases aligning to TRBD1. The CDR3 runs 17 residues. V dropped 5 bases and J dropped 7; count of bases not matched to a gene: 14. Per the germline V gene, CDR1 is SGHTA and CDR2 is FQGNSA. Written as DNA, the CDR3 is TGTGCCAGCAGCCGCTGGGGAAGACAGGGGGCAGGGAATGAGCAGTTCTTC. Its protein product is CASSRWGRQGAGNEQFF. Drawing the rest from reference TRBV7-2 and TRBJ2-1, the complete variable domain is GAGVSQSPSNKVTEKGKDVELRCDPISGHTALYWYRQSLGQGLEFLIYFQGNSAPDKSGLPSDRFSAERTGGSVSTLTIQRTQQEDSAVYLCASSRWGRQGAGNEQFFGPGTRLTVL.

This clonotype was counted many times. The chain joins TRBV6-2 or TRBV6-3 to TRBJ1-2, with TRBD1 matching 8 bases. This CDR3 comprises 17 residues. Unmatched junction bases numbered 15, after V lost 5 bases and J lost 4 bases. Per germline, CDR1 MNHEY and CDR2 SVGEGT. CDR3: CASSQSSTGDSSYGYTF. In nucleotides, the CDR3 is TGTGCCAGCAGTCAATCATCGACAGGGGATTCCAGCTATGGCTACACCTTC.

V gene TRBV7-2 combines with J gene TRBJ2-3; D is unclear. Per the germline V gene, CDR1 is SGHTA and CDR2 is FQGNSA. V lost 7 bases, J lost 0 bases, and 11 bases lay in between. CDR3 length: 14 residues. The CDR3 DNA follows: TGTGCCAGCACCGCGGTCACTAGCACAGATACGCAGTATTTT. This sequence encodes CASTAVTSTDTQYF.

This clonotype was observed a handful of times. V and J are TRBV12-3 or TRBV12-4 and TRBJ1-3; no firm D call. Deletions cut 5 bases from V and 4 bases from J, with 15 bases between. The CDR3 has 15 residues. CDR3 sequence: CASSPREAVGNTIYF. The CDR3 bases are TGTGCCAGCAGTCCCCGTGAGGCCGTCGGAAACACCATATATTTT.

At least ten counts were recorded for this clonotype. The chain recombines TRBV24-1 with TRBJ2-3, with D uncertain. The CDR3 totals 16 residues. Germline-derived CDR1 and CDR2 are KGHDR and SFDVKD. Trimming took 4 bases from V and 6 from J, leaving 19 bases between them. CDR3 DNA: TGTGCCACCAGTGAAGGCACTTTTGGGATTATGGATACGCAGTATTTT. This sequence encodes CATSEGTFGIMDTQYF.

This clonotype was found many times. The V and J genes are TRBV18 and TRBJ2-3; D unclear. Germline V gives CDR1 KGHSH, CDR2 LQKENI. The CDR3 runs 14 residues. V shed 2 bases and J shed 0 bases, with 6 bases lying between them. CDR3 protein: CASSPVRSTDTQYF. The DNA of the CDR3 is TGTGCCAGCTCACCAGTCAGAAGCACAGATACGCAGTATTTT. Drawing the rest from reference TRBV18 and TRBJ2-3, the complete variable domain is NAGVMQNPRHLVRRRGQEARLRCSPMKGHSHVYWYRQLPEEGLKFMVYLQKENIIDESGMPKERFSAEFPKEGPSILRIQQVVRGDSAAYFCASSPVRSTDTQYFGPGTRLTVL.

Details on this clonotype: One junction end does not reproduce the germline sequence, and a read error may be involved. In DNA form, the CDR3 reads TGTGCCAGCAGATTATACGGTGCAAACACTGAAGCTTTCTTT. It codes for CASRLYGANTEAFF. This chain joins TRBV28 and TRBJ1-1; D uncertain. The CDR3 loop spans 14 amino acids. Germline V CDR1 and CDR2: MDHEN, SYDVKM.

This clonotype was detected many times. The V and J genes are TRBV24-1 and TRBJ2-3; 10 bases are shared with TRBD1. This CDR3 has 13 residues. With 10 bases clipped from V and 5 bases from J, the junction kept 5 bases outside the gene matches. Germline-derived CDR1 and CDR2 are KGHDR and SFDVKD. The CDR3 sequence is CATKTGGGDTQYF. DNA for the CDR3: TGTGCCACTAAGACAGGGGGCGGAGATACGCAGTATTTT.

This clonotype was counted between two and nine times. The chain combines TRBV2 with TRBJ2-5; D gene unclear. The ends were cut back, 0 bases at V and 2 bases at J, with 10 bases in the middle. The germline gives CDR1 SNHLY, CDR2 FYNNEI. This CDR3 is 15 amino acids long. The CDR3 protein is CASSEAGLGQETQYF. The CDR3 region has the DNA TGTGCCAGCAGTGAAGCGGGCCTGGGTCAAGAGACCCAGTACTTC.

V usage is TRBV11-2 and J usage is TRBJ2-5, with TRBD1 identical over 8 bases. The CDR3 covers 14 residues. With 3 bases clipped from V and 5 bases from J, the junction kept 5 bases outside the gene matches. CDR1 and CDR2 (germline): SGHAT, FQNNGV. The CDR3 loop reads CASSFQGAEETQYF. The DNA of the CDR3 is TGTGCCAGCAGCTTCCAGGGGGCGGAGGAGACCCAGTACTTC.

The table lists this clonotype with a few counts. The CDR3 DNA reads as TGCAGTGCTAGAAGGGCCCACTTTAATTCACCCCTCCACTTT. Amino acids: CSARRAHFNSPLHF. The rearrangement links TRBV20-1 to TRBJ1-6; D unclear. Trimming removed 2 bases from V and 6 bases from J, with 11 bases in between. The CDR3 is 14 amino acids. CDR1 is DFQATT, CDR2 SNEGSKA, per germline (reference sequence).

This clonotype was seen more than once but under ten times. CDR3 in amino acids: CSVGRNSGANVLTF. Written as DNA, the CDR3 is TGCAGCGTTGGTCGGAACTCTGGGGCCAACGTCCTGACTTTC. The chain recombines TRBV29-1 with TRBJ2-6; D is ambiguous. The V gene's germline CDR1 is SQVTM and CDR2 ANQGSEA. The V gene lost 4 bases and the J gene lost 0 bases, with 7 bases spanning the gap. The CDR3 contains 14 residues.

Only a few counts were recorded for this clonotype. The chain combines TRBV3-1 with TRBJ2-5; tentatively, D is TRBD2 (6 bases). Trimming removed 1 base at V and 7 bases at J, with 22 bases between. The CDR3 covers 17 residues. Germline V lookup: CDR1 LGHDT, CDR2 YNNKEL (reference sequence). The CDR3 DNA sequence: TGTGCCAGCAGCCAAGGAGCGATGGGCCTCCAGGGAGGGACCCAGTACTTC. This codes for CASSQGAMGLQGGTQYF.

The chain combines TRBV7-9 with TRBJ2-7, with unresolved D. The CDR3 extends over 11 amino acids. V was pared by 8 bases and J by 5 bases, with 10 bases between. The germline V gene encodes CDR1 SEHNR and CDR2 FQNEAQ (reference sequence). In DNA, the CDR3 is TGTGCCAGCCGTAGGGCGGACGAGCAGTACTTC. It encodes CASRRADEQYF.

This sequence joins TRBV7-2 and TRBJ1-4; D is perhaps TRBD1 (5 bases). The CDR3 contains 14 residues. CDR1 and CDR2 from the germline V gene are SGHTA and FQGNSA. Trimming removed 6 bases from V and 2 bases from J, with 10 bases in between. The CDR3 is CASSSGTTNEKLFF. The CDR3 nucleotides are TGTGCCAGCAGTTCCGGGACTACTAATGAAAAACTGTTTTTT.

This clonotype came up a few times. The gene calls are TRBV20-1 and TRBJ2-7; D not certain. The CDR3 is 12 amino acids. Trimming pared 0 bases from V and 0 bases from J, leaving 3 bases between. Germline loops: CDR1 DFQATT, CDR2 SNEGSKA (reference sequence). The CDR3 nucleotides read TGCAGTGCTAGAGATAGCTCCTACGAGCAGTACGTC. This gives the protein CSARDSSYEQYV.

This clonotype was recorded at least ten times. This chain joins TRBV5-1 and TRBJ1-1; no clear D gene. The V gene lost 4 bases and the J gene lost 0 bases, with 13 bases spanning the gap. This CDR3 comprises 15 residues. Germline CDR1 is SGHRS and CDR2 is YFSETQ. The CDR3 spells CASSPSVLMNTEAFF. CDR3 nucleotide sequence: TGCGCCAGCAGCCCCTCCGTCCTAATGAACACTGAAGCTTTCTTT.

This clonotype showed up just a few times. This chain joins TRBV20-1 and TRBJ2-7; 10 bases map to TRBD2. This CDR3 contains 16 residues. Trimming cost V 4 bases and J 0 bases; bases outside gene matches: 9. Germline values: CDR1 DFQATT, CDR2 SNEGSKA (reference sequence). In nucleotides, the CDR3 is TGCAGTGCTAAGCTAGCGGGGGCGCGTATCTCCTACGAGCAGTACTTC. As protein: CSAKLAGARISYEQYF.